This T cell receptor (beta chain) was recovered during a study of cytomegalovirus exposure and HLA in healthy donors. The PCR made use of 60 Vbeta and 13 Jbeta primers. The method was immunoSEQ multiplex PCR; TCRdb's version includes in-frame clones alone and lacks a portion of them. Among roughly 40,000 clones listed, roughly 80% were seen once. In the case of this clone: The antigen remains undetermined.

This CDR3 has 14 amino acids. Looked up from germline, CDR1 is SGDLS and CDR2 is YYNGEE. The V end was cut by 1 base, the J end by 6 bases, with 11 bases between. Findings and limits, study-wide: What TCR beta sequences reportedly achieved was accurate prediction of HLA-A and HLA-B alleles in most subjects.

The sequence came from a man aged 45-65 years in good health and CMV-seronegative. The V call is TRBV9, the J call TRBJ2-1; weak D call: TRBD1 (5 bases). The source material was PBMCs. The CDR3 nucleotides read TGTGCCAGCAGCGTAATAACAGGACCCAATGAGCAGTTCTTC. Protein product: CASSVITGPNEQFF. Filled out from reference TRBV9 and TRBJ2-1, the complete variable domain reads DSGVTQTPKHLITATGQRVTLRCSPRSGDLSVYWYQQSLDQGLQFLIQYYNGEERAKGNILERFSAQQFPDLHSELNLSSLELGDSALYFCASSVITGPNEQFFGPGTRLTVL.